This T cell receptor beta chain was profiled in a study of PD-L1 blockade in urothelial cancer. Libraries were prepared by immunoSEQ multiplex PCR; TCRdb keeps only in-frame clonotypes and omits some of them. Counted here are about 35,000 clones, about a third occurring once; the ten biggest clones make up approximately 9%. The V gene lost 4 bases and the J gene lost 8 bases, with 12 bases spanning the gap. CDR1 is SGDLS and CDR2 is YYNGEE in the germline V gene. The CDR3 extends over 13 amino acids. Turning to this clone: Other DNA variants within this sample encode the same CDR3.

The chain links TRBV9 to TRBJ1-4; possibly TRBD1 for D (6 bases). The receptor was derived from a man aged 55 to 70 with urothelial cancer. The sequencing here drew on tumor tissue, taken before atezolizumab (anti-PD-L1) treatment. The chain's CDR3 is CASSPDSGEKLFF. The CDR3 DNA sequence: TGTGCCAGCAGCCCGGACAGTGGAGAAAAACTGTTTTTT.